The entry that follows covers one T cell receptor (beta chain) sequence. The sample comes from a study of T cells after yellow fever vaccination. The V and J ends lost 1 base and 3 bases respectively, with 7 bases between them. CDR3 length: 13 residues. Germline CDR1 and CDR2: MNHNS and SASEGT. MiXCR was run by TCRdb on the 5' RACE reads, yielding one entry per CDR3 protein. The sample lists more than 300,000 distinct CDR3 sequences, around 6.8% occurring once. This sample comprised PBMCs, obtained more than 40 days after the first yellow fever vaccination. The sequence came from a young man who received the YFV17D yellow fever vaccine. The chain recombines TRBV6-1 with TRBJ2-7; D not certain. The CDR3 here is CASSEGPVYEQYV. The DNA for the CDR3 is TGTGCCAGCAGTGAAGGGCCAGTCTACGAGCAGTACGTC.